One sample yielded the 13 T cell receptor beta chains listed below, sequenced in a study of control samples from healthy donors and cancer patients. Sequencing used immunoSEQ multiplex PCR; TCRdb keeps in-frame clones, though not all of them. This sample has about 89,000 clones, with approximately 87% found just once. The specimen sequenced was blood. These TCRs come from a woman between 35 and 50 years old in good health.

In its sample, this clone was seen a few times. This chain joins TRBV11-3 and TRBJ1-6; D is uncertain. The CDR3 length is 15 residues. Germline loops: CDR1 SGHNT, CDR2 YENEEA. V gave up 1 base and J gave up 9 bases, with 13 bases separating them. CDR3 protein: CASSLGAAGPSPLHF. The CDR3 DNA reads as TGTGCCAGCAGCTTAGGGGCGGCAGGCCCTTCACCCCTCCACTTT. The full variable domain, rest sourced from reference TRBV11-3 and TRBJ1-6, is EAGVVQSPRYKIIEKKQPVAFWCNPISGHNTLYWYLQNLGQGPELLIRYENEEAVDDSQLPKDRFSAERLKGVDSTLKIQPAELGDSAVYLCASSLGAAGPSPLHFGNGTRLTVT.

This clone came up a few times. CDR3: CASSLGHRGRNQPQHF. CDR3 in DNA: TGTGCCAGCAGCTTAGGACACAGGGGACGGAATCAGCCCCAGCATTTT. The V call is TRBV7-2, the J call TRBJ1-5; 7 bases are shared with TRBD1. The CDR3 loop spans 16 amino acids. Trimming at V came to 1 base and at J to 4 bases, leaving 7 bases not matched to a gene. CDR1 is SGHTA and CDR2 is FQGNSA in the germline V gene.

V and J are TRBV7-2 and TRBJ1-1; D gene ambiguous. Trimming cost V 1 base and J 8 bases, with 14 bases left between them. Germline V lookup: CDR1 SGHTA, CDR2 FQGNSA. The CDR3 has 14 amino acids. The DNA for the CDR3 is TGTGCCAGCAGCTTAGAGTCGGGCCGAAAAGAAGCTTTCTTT. It yields the protein CASSLESGRKEAFF.

The J gene is TRBJ2-7, the V gene TRBV4-1, with 8 bases identical to TRBD2. The CDR3 has 17 amino acids. Losses at the gene ends were 0 bases for V and 1 base for J; bases not matched to a gene: 8. In germline, CDR1 is MGHRA, CDR2 YSYEKL. This CDR3 reads CASSQEGRGDLSYEQYF. The CDR3 region has the DNA TGCGCCAGCAGCCAAGAAGGGCGGGGGGACCTATCCTACGAGCAGTACTTC.

V usage is TRBV4-1 and J usage is TRBJ2-3; D is uncertain. Germline V gene sequence: CDR1 MGHRA, CDR2 YSYEKL. CDR3 size: 15 residues. Between the trimmed V and J ends, which lost 1 base and 7 bases, there was a span of 15 bases. CDR3 DNA: TGCGCCAGCAGCCAAGCGGCGGTAAGCACGAATACGCAGTATTTT. This gives the protein CASSQAAVSTNTQYF.

CDR3 region: CASSRDGFSGNTIYF. CDR3 in DNA: TGCGCCAGCAGCCGAGACGGGTTCTCTGGAAACACCATATATTTT. The chain joins TRBV4-3 to TRBJ1-3; D unclear. This CDR3 contains 15 residues. Germline CDR1 is LGHNA and CDR2 is YSLEER. Trimming removed 4 bases from V and 0 bases from J, with 10 bases in between.

The V call is TRBV7-9, the J call TRBJ1-1, with 8 positions matching TRBD1. The CDR3 runs to 13 residues. The germline gives CDR1 SEHNR, CDR2 FQNEAQ (reference sequence). The CDR3 nucleotides read TGTGCTTGGGACAGGCTGGGCAACACTGAAGCTTTCTTT. As protein: CAWDRLGNTEAFF.

The chain joins TRBV30 to TRBJ2-7, with 7 bases identical to TRBD2. The junction had 8 bases not matched to a gene; V was cut back by 0 bases and J by 3 bases. Germline CDR1 and CDR2: GTSNPN and SVGIG (reference sequence). The CDR3 is 15 amino acids. The CDR3, as DNA: TGTGCCTGGAGTGTCCGCGGGGGATACGACTACGAGCAGTACTTC. As protein: CAWSVRGGYDYEQYF.

V usage is TRBV21-1 and J usage is TRBJ2-2. TRBV21-1 is a known pseudogene. This CDR3 has 17 amino acids. CDR3 sequence: CASSKDEGARDTGELFF. The DNA for the CDR3 is TGTGCCAGCAGCAAAGATGAAGGGGCGCGGGACACCGGGGAGCTGTTTTTT.

The CDR3 spells CASSPSNLAAQHF. CDR3 in DNA: TGTGCCAGCAGCCCTAGCAACCTCGCAGCCCAGCATTTT. The gene calls are TRBV7-9 and TRBJ1-5; D unresolved. The CDR3 has 13 amino acids. Germline V gene lookup returns CDR1 SEHNR and CDR2 FQNEAQ (reference sequence). The V end lost 5 bases, the J end lost 11 bases, and 16 bases lay between the germline ends.

The V gene is TRBV5-4, the J gene TRBJ1-2; perhaps TRBD1 as D (5 bases). The germline V gene encodes CDR1 SGHNT and CDR2 YYREEE (reference sequence). V lost 0 bases, J lost 4 bases, and 10 bases lay in between. The CDR3 sequence is 14 residues long. CDR3 amino acids: CASSLAGGGYGYTF. In DNA form, the CDR3 reads TGTGCCAGCAGCTTGGCCGGGGGGGGCTATGGCTACACCTTC. Full variable domain (missing parts from reference TRBV5-4 and TRBJ1-2): ETGVTQSPTHLIKTRGQQVTLRCSSQSGHNTVSWYQQALGQGPQFIFQYYREEENGRGNFPPRFSGLQFPNYSSELNVNALELDDSALYLCASSLAGGGYGYTFGSGTRLTVV.

This sequence joins TRBV7-2 and TRBJ1-2; 9 bases are shared with TRBD1. The germline gives CDR1 SGHTA, CDR2 FQGNSA. The CDR3 contains 15 residues. Trimming at V came to 1 base and at J to 7 bases, leaving 7 bases not matched to a gene. DNA for the CDR3: TGTGCCAGCAGCTTAGAGCTGGGACAGGGTTTTGGCTACACCTTC. Translation gives CASSLELGQGFGYTF.

The CDR3 region has the DNA TGTGCCATCAGTGTTGATAAGATGGGGACAGGGAGGGTCGGCTCCTACGAGCAGTACTTC. Residues: CAISVDKMGTGRVGSYEQYF. The J gene is TRBJ2-7, the V gene TRBV10-3; 9 bases match TRBD1. V gave up 4 bases and J gave up 0 bases; unmatched junction bases: 19. This CDR3 has 20 amino acids. Germline-derived CDR1 and CDR2 are ENHRY and SYGVKD.